Below are 30 T cell receptor beta chains sequenced from a single sample in a study of cytomegalovirus exposure and HLA in healthy donors. The PCR contained 60 Vbeta and 13 Jbeta primers. The method was immunoSEQ multiplex PCR; TCRdb's version includes in-frame clones alone and lacks a portion of them. This sample has 110,000 or so clones, with 70% to 85% found just once. Input material: PBMCs. The receptors stem from a woman between 18 and 29 years old in good health and CMV-seronegative.

Only one count was recorded for this clone. The sample holds other DNA sequences that translate to the same CDR3. This chain joins TRBV7-9 and TRBJ1-5, with D hard to call. The CDR3 extends over 13 amino acids. Per germline, CDR1 SEHNR and CDR2 FQNEAQ (reference sequence). Trimming removed 2 bases at V and 2 bases at J, with 4 bases between. CDR3 sequence reads: CASSLQGNQPQHF. The CDR3 nucleotides are TGTGCCAGCAGCTTACAGGGCAATCAGCCCCAGCATTTT.

This sequence joins TRBV28 and TRBJ1-4; D call uncertain. CDR1 and CDR2 (germline): MDHEN, SYDVKM. The length of the CDR3 is 15 residues. V shed 5 bases and J shed 4 bases, with 14 bases lying between them. CDR3 coding DNA: TGTGCCAGCAGTGCCTCGGGTTCCGGTAATGAAAAACTGTTTTTT. This translates into CASSASGSGNEKLFF.

This clone was counted only a few times. This chain connects TRBV5-5 to TRBJ1-1; the D gene is possibly TRBD1 (6 bases). Deletions cut 5 bases from V and 3 bases from J, with 17 bases between. Looked up from germline, CDR1 is SGHKS and CDR2 is YYEKEE (reference sequence). CDR3 length: 15 residues. CDR3 sequence (DNA): TGTGCCAGCAGTTCCACTTGGACAGATGACACTGAAGCTTTCTTT. This translates into CASSSTWTDDTEAFF.

DNA for the CDR3: TGCAGCGGATCAGGGGGCCGGAATGAAGCTTTCTTT. Translated, it gives CSGSGGRNEAFF. The chain combines TRBV29-1 with TRBJ1-1, with 8 bases fitting TRBD1. CDR1 and CDR2 from the germline V gene are SQVTM and ANQGSEA. V was clipped by 7 bases and J by 7 bases; unmatched bases: 8. The CDR3 sequence is 12 residues long.

The J gene is TRBJ2-7, the V gene TRBV7-9; D is undetermined. The V gene lost 3 bases and the J gene lost 0 bases, with 12 bases spanning the gap. This CDR3 is 15 amino acids long. The germline V gene has CDR1 SEHNR and CDR2 FQNEAQ (reference sequence). This CDR3 reads CASSFSPGRSYEQYF. As DNA, the CDR3 is TGTGCCAGCAGCTTTTCCCCTGGGCGCTCCTACGAGCAGTACTTC.

V is TRBV7-6 and J is TRBJ1-5; D is undetermined. V was pared by 5 bases and J by 7 bases, with 18 bases between. Germline V lookup: CDR1 SGHVS, CDR2 FNYEAQ. CDR3 length: 15 amino acids. CDR3 region: CASSEPPGRRQPQHF. CDR3 DNA: TGTGCCAGCAGCGAACCCCCGGGTAGGCGACAGCCCCAGCATTTT.

The CDR3 here is CASSPRDRVRDEQFF. DNA of the CDR3: TGTGCCAGCAGTCCCCGGGACAGGGTGAGGGATGAGCAGTTCTTC. V and J are TRBV28 and TRBJ2-1; 9 nucleotides match TRBD1. CDR3 length equals 15 residues. Germline V lookup: CDR1 MDHEN, CDR2 SYDVKM. V lost 5 bases, J lost 8 bases, and 10 bases stayed unmatched.

This clone was detected only once. Other DNA sequences of this sample code for an identical CDR3. This chain's CDR3 is CASAQGGNQPQHF. CDR3 nucleotides: TGTGCCAGCGCCCAGGGTGGCAATCAGCCCCAGCATTTT. This rearrangement joins TRBV28 to TRBJ1-5; possible D gene TRBD1, 5 bases. The V and J ends lost 8 bases and 2 bases respectively, with 10 bases between them. In germline, CDR1 is MDHEN, CDR2 SYDVKM. The CDR3 sequence is 13 residues long.

The rearrangement joins TRBV21-1 to TRBJ2-7; TRBD2, the table's D call, was not compared with the DNA. TRBV21-1 is an annotated pseudogene. The CDR3 contains 18 residues. In DNA form, the CDR3 reads TGTGCCAGCAGGAGGGTACAGATTACCGGGACTAGGAATTACGAGCAGTACTTC. Protein product: CASRRVQITGTRNYEQYF.

The J gene is TRBJ2-2, the V gene TRBV27, with 8 bases fitting TRBD1. Germline V lookup: CDR1 MNHEY, CDR2 SMNVEV (reference sequence). CDR3 length equals 14 residues. The J segment lost 3 bases and the V segment lost 6 bases, leaving 3 bases of the junction unmatched. The CDR3 bases are TGTGCCAGCAGAGGACAGGGTTACACCGGGGAGCTGTTTTTT. It codes for CASRGQGYTGELFF.

This clone has more than one count but fewer than ten. This chain links TRBV7-9 with TRBJ1-1, with D tentatively TRBD1 (5 bases). CDR1 and CDR2 from the germline V gene are SEHNR and FQNEAQ (reference sequence). V lost 5 bases to trimming and J lost 1 base, with 11 bases between them. The CDR3 is 14 residues long. The CDR3 sequence: CASSPQTGNTEAFF. The CDR3 DNA sequence: TGTGCCAGCAGCCCTCAAACAGGGAACACTGAAGCTTTCTTT.

The chain uses TRBV5-1 and TRBJ2-3; 13 bases agree with TRBD2. V shed 0 bases, J shed 6 bases, and the junction held 4 bases outside the gene matches. This CDR3 comprises 16 residues. Germline CDR1 reads SGHRS; CDR2 reads YFSETQ. The chain's CDR3 is CASSLAGLAGVDTQYF. Written as DNA, the CDR3 is TGCGCCAGCAGCTTGGCCGGACTAGCGGGGGTGGATACGCAGTATTTT.

This chain's CDR3 is CASSLTSGRSLNEQFF. Written as DNA, the CDR3 is TGTGCCAGCAGCTTGACTAGCGGGAGATCCCTCAATGAGCAGTTCTTC. The rearrangement links TRBV28 to TRBJ2-1; 12 bases agree with TRBD2. V shed 6 bases, J shed 6 bases, and the junction held 9 bases outside the gene matches. This CDR3 is 16 amino acids long. Germline loops: CDR1 MDHEN, CDR2 SYDVKM. The full variable domain, completed using reference TRBV28 and TRBJ2-1, is DVKVTQSSRYLVKRTGEKVFLECVQDMDHENMFWYRQDPGLGLRLIYFSYDVKMKEKGDIPEGYSVSREKKERFSLILESASTNQTSMYLCASSLTSGRSLNEQFFGPGTRLTVL.

Only a few counts were recorded for this clone. V is TRBV27 and J is TRBJ1-2; possibly TRBD1 for D (6 bases). Per germline, CDR1 MNHEY and CDR2 SMNVEV (reference sequence). V gave up 1 base and J gave up 8 bases, with 14 bases separating them. CDR3 length equals 14 residues. DNA for the CDR3: TGTGCCAGCAGTTTATTCCCCAGGGGCGACGGCTACACCTTC. This encodes CASSLFPRGDGYTF.

CDR3 DNA sequence: TGTGCCAGCAGTGAAGGGGGGCAGGGCCAAGATACGCAGTATTTT. The encoded protein is CASSEGGQGQDTQYF. This sequence joins TRBV2 and TRBJ2-3; possibly TRBD1 for D (6 bases). This CDR3 region has 15 residues. V dropped 1 base and J dropped 5 bases, with 13 bases sitting between them. Germline V gene data show CDR1 as SNHLY and CDR2 as FYNNEI.

This sequence joins TRBV7-2 and TRBJ2-1; 7 bases are shared with TRBD2. The length of the CDR3 is 16 residues. The germline CDR1 and CDR2 sequences are SGHTA and FQGNSA. V trimming: 5 bases; J trimming: 7 bases; junction bases outside the gene matches: 14. The CDR3 sequence is CASSRDYGLETNEQFF. In DNA form, the CDR3 reads TGTGCCAGCAGCCGAGATTATGGACTAGAAACAAATGAGCAGTTCTTC.

The genes are TRBV11-3 and TRBJ1-6; D not certain. Germline assignment: CDR1 SGHNT and CDR2 YENEEA. The CDR3 contains 13 residues. Trimming shortened V by 2 bases and J by 6 bases, and 5 bases separated the two germline ends. As DNA, the CDR3 is TGTGCCAGCAGCTTAAACACTAATTCACCCCTCCACTTT. Its translation: CASSLNTNSPLHF.

The table lists this clone with a few counts. The chain has TRBV4-3 and TRBJ1-5, with D uncertain. V lost 0 bases to trimming and J lost 1 base, with 7 bases between them. This CDR3 comprises 15 residues. CDR1 and CDR2 from the germline V gene are LGHNA and YSLEER. CDR3 region: CASSQDGGSNQPQHF. In DNA form, the CDR3 reads TGCGCCAGCAGCCAAGATGGAGGGAGCAATCAGCCCCAGCATTTT.

The chain has TRBV28 and TRBJ2-3; 10 bases align to TRBD2. The CDR3 covers 16 residues. Germline V gene lookup returns CDR1 MDHEN and CDR2 SYDVKM. The ends lost 2 bases at V and 5 bases at J; junction bases unmatched: 7. Here the CDR3 reads CASSLVLAGYGDTQYF. The CDR3, as DNA: TGTGCCAGCAGTTTAGTACTAGCGGGATACGGAGATACGCAGTATTTT.

The rearrangement links TRBV6-1 to TRBJ1-4; D remains unclear. Trimming stripped 0 bases from V and 8 bases from J, with 13 bases between. CDR1 is MNHNS, CDR2 SASEGT, per germline. This CDR3 spans 15 amino acids. The DNA for the CDR3 is TGTGCCAGCAGTGAAGCCGCGGGGTCCAACGAAAAACTGTTTTTT. Its protein product is CASSEAAGSNEKLFF.

The V gene is TRBV19, the J gene TRBJ1-1, with 7 positions matching TRBD1. Germline assignment: CDR1 LNHDA and CDR2 SQIVND (reference sequence). Trimming removed 4 bases from V and 0 bases from J; junction bases left unmatched: 8. This CDR3 comprises 16 residues. The CDR3 sequence: CASSKPGDRLNTEAFF. The CDR3 DNA reads TGTGCCAGTAGTAAACCGGGGGACAGATTGAACACTGAAGCTTTCTTT. Combining the CDR3 with reference TRBV19 and TRBJ1-1 gives the whole variable domain DGGITQSPKYLFRKEGQNVTLSCEQNLNHDAMYWYRQDPGQGLRLIYYSQIVNDFQKGDIAEGYSVSREKKESFPLTVTSAQKNPTAFYLCASSKPGDRLNTEAFFGQGTRLTVV.

The chain combines TRBV6-1 with TRBJ2-1, with D possibly being TRBD2 (5 bases). CDR3 length equals 13 residues. V lost 0 bases and J lost 10, with 10 bases in between. Germline V gene lookup returns CDR1 MNHNS and CDR2 SASEGT. The CDR3, as DNA: TGTGCCAGCAGTGAAGCGGAGGTAGCGGAGCAGTTCTTC. Translation: CASSEAEVAEQFF.

This clone came up once. CDR3: CASSASVLEQFF. CDR3 in DNA: TGTGCCAGCAGCGCTAGCGTCTTAGAGCAGTTCTTC. The genes are TRBV5-6 and TRBJ2-1, with D possibly matching TRBD2 (6 bases). The CDR3 extends over 12 amino acids. V lost 4 bases, J lost 10 bases, and 12 bases lay in between. Germline CDR1 is SGHDT and CDR2 is YYEEEE.

In nucleotides, the CDR3 is TGTGCCAGCAGCCTCCCCTCTGGAAACACCATATATTTT. It is translated as CASSLPSGNTIYF. V is TRBV5-6 and J is TRBJ1-3; D not certain. Trimming took off 4 bases at V and 0 bases at J, with 5 bases between the two ends. The CDR3 spans 13 residues. Germline values: CDR1 SGHDT, CDR2 YYEEEE.

V is TRBV9 and J is TRBJ1-2, with D unresolved. Germline values: CDR1 SGDLS, CDR2 YYNGEE. The CDR3 has 13 amino acids. V gave up 0 bases and J gave up 3 bases, with 6 bases separating them. CDR3 sequence: CASSVDTYYGYTF. The CDR3 DNA sequence: TGTGCCAGCAGCGTAGACACCTACTATGGCTACACCTTC.

This clone was counted once. The gene calls are TRBV7-2 and TRBJ1-2; D ambiguous. V was pared by 1 base and J by 8 bases, with 8 bases between. CDR1 is SGHTA and CDR2 is FQGNSA in the germline V gene. The CDR3 is 12 residues long. The CDR3 DNA follows: TGTGCCAGCAGCTTAGATGAGCTCGGCTACACCTTC. This translates into CASSLDELGYTF. The variable domain in full, with the rest retrieved from reference TRBV7-2 and TRBJ1-2, is GAGVSQSPSNKVTEKGKDVELRCDPISGHTALYWYRQSLGQGLEFLIYFQGNSAPDKSGLPSDRFSAERTGGSVSTLTIQRTQQEDSAVYLCASSLDELGYTFGSGTRLTVV.

This clone appeared a single time. The chain employs TRBV29-1 and TRBJ2-1; possibly TRBD2 for D (6 bases). The V gene lost 4 bases and the J gene lost 8 bases, with 18 bases spanning the gap. This CDR3 has 14 amino acids. Germline assignment: CDR1 SQVTM and CDR2 ANQGSEA. The CDR3 spells CSVVRRALVDEQFF. In DNA, the CDR3 is TGCAGCGTTGTAAGGAGGGCCCTTGTCGATGAGCAGTTCTTC.

The V and J genes are TRBV28 and TRBJ2-2, with D tentatively TRBD2 (6 bases). Germline loops: CDR1 MDHEN, CDR2 SYDVKM. V lost 5 bases and J lost 2, with 12 bases in between. The CDR3 has 15 residues. The CDR3 loop is CASSPRDSNTGELFF. The CDR3 nucleotides are TGTGCCAGCAGTCCACGGGACTCAAACACCGGGGAGCTGTTTTTT.

The chain is built from TRBV5-1 and TRBJ2-2, with D possibly being TRBD1 (5 bases). Germline V gives CDR1 SGHRS, CDR2 YFSETQ. The CDR3 runs to 15 residues. V lost 1 base to trimming and J lost 3 bases, with 10 bases between them. The CDR3 reads CASSLHRGDTGELFF. CDR3 bases: TGCGCCAGCAGCTTGCATAGGGGCGACACCGGGGAGCTGTTTTTT.

J is TRBJ1-5 and V is TRBV19; TRBD1 matches at 9 bases. Unmatched junction bases numbered 4, after V lost 6 bases and J lost 4 bases. The germline CDR1 and CDR2 sequences are LNHDA and SQIVND (reference sequence). This CDR3 is built from 14 residues. CDR3 in amino acids: CASRWGQGNQPQHF. CDR3 DNA: TGTGCCAGTAGATGGGGACAGGGAAATCAGCCCCAGCATTTT.